This TCR beta chain stems from a study of primary melanoma T cells and metastatic recurrence. Overall study context: Primary melanomas here were stage T2 to T4, over 1 mm thick.

This table comes from immunoSEQ multiplex PCR, and its TCRdb copy is limited to in-frame clones, with some not included. The sample lists roughly 440 clones; roughly 83% were seen once. With respect to this clone: Its target is not known.

V was cut by 2 bases and J by 5 bases, with 12 bases left in between. The CDR3 loop spans 14 amino acids. Germline loops: CDR1 SGHNT, CDR2 YENEEA. Study-wide points: A tumor T-cell fraction above 20% appeared protective. Suggested, not shown: primary melanomas can contain effective antitumor T cells. T-cell fraction reportedly outperformed other histopathological variables added to thickness.

This TCR was recovered from a human donor with melanoma. The chain carries TRBV11-3 and TRBJ2-5, with D perhaps matching TRBD2 (5 bases). The specimen was melanoma tumor tissue. The CDR3 DNA reads as TGTGCCAGCAGCTTATGGCTAGCCAAGGAGACCCAGTACTTC. It codes for CASSLWLAKETQYF.